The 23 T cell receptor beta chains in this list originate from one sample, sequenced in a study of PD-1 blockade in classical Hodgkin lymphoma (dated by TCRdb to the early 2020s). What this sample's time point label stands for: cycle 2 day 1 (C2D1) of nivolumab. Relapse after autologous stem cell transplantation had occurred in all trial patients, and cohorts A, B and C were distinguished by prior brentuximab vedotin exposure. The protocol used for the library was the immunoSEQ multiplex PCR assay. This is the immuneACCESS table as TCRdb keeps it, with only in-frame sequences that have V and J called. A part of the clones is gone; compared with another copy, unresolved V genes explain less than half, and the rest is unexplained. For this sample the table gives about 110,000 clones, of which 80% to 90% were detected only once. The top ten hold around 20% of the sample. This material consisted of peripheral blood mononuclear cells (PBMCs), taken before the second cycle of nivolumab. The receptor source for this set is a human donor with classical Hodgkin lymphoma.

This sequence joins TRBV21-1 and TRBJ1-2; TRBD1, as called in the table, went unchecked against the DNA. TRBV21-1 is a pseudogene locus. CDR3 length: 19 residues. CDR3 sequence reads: CASGPNGRDIRPLCYGYTF. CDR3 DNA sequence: TGTGCCAGCGGACCTAACGGCAGGGACATCCGCCCCCTATGCTATGGCTACACCTTC.

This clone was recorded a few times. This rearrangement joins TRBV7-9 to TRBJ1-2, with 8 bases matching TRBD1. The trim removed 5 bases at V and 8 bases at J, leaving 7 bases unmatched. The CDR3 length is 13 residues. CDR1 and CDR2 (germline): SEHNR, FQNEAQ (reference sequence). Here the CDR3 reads CASSEQGVKGYTF. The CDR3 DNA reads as TGTGCCAGCAGCGAACAGGGGGTAAAGGGCTACACCTTC.

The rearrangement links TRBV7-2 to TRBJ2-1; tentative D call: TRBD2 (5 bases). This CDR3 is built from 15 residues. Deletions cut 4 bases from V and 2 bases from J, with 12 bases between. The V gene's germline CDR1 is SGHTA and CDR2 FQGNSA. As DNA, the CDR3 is TGTGCCAGCAGCTCCTGGGATAGCGCCTACAATGAGCAGTTCTTC. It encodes CASSSWDSAYNEQFF. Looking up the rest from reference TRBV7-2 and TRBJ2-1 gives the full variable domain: GAGVSQSPSNKVTEKGKDVELRCDPISGHTALYWYRQSLGQGLEFLIYFQGNSAPDKSGLPSDRFSAERTGGSVSTLTIQRTQQEDSAVYLCASSSWDSAYNEQFFGPGTRLTVL.

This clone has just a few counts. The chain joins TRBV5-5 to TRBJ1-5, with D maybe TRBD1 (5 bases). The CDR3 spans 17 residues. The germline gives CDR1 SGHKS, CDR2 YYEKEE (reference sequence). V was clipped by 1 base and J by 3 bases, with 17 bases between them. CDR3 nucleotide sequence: TGTGCCAGCAGCTTGTATGGGGGAGAAGGTTACAATCAGCCCCAGCATTTT. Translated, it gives CASSLYGGEGYNQPQHF.

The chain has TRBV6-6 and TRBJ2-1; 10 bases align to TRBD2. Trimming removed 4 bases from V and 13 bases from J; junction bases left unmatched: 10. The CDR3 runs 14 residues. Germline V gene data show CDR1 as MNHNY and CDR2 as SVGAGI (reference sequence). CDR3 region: CASSSGLAENRQFF. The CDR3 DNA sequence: TGTGCCAGCAGTTCTGGACTAGCGGAAAACCGCCAGTTCTTC.

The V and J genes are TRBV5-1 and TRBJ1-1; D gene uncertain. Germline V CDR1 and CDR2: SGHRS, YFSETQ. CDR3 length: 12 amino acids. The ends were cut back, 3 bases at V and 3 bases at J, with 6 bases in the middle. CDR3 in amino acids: CASSSGDTEAFF. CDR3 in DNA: TGCGCCAGCAGCTCCGGGGACACTGAAGCTTTCTTT.

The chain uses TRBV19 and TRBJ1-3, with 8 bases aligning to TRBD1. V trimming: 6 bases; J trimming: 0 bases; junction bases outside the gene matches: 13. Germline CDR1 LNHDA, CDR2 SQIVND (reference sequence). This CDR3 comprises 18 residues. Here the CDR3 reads CASSTFGQGRFSGNTIYF. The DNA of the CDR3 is TGTGCCAGTAGCACCTTCGGACAGGGCCGATTCTCTGGAAACACCATATATTTT.

The CDR3 DNA reads TGTGCCAGCAGCCATTCCGCATCCGATTCTCGGGGTGGGAATGAGCAGTTCTTC. Its translation is CASSHSASDSRGGNEQFF. This sequence joins TRBV4-2 and TRBJ2-1, with D perhaps matching TRBD2 (5 bases). CDR1 is LGHNA, CDR2 YNFKEQ, per germline. Trimming stripped 3 bases from V and 7 bases from J, with 25 bases between. The CDR3 runs 18 residues.

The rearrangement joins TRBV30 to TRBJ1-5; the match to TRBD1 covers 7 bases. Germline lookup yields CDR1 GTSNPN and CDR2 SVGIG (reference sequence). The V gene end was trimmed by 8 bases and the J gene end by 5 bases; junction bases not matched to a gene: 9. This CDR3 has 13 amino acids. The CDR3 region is CASGRDSDQPQHF. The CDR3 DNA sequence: TGTGCCAGTGGGCGGGACAGCGATCAGCCCCAGCATTTT.

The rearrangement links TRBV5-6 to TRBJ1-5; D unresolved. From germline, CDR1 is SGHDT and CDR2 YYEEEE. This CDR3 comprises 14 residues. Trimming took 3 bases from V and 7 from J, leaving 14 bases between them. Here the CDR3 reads CASSSRRVQQPQHF. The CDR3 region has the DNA TGTGCCAGCAGCTCCCGGAGGGTCCAACAGCCCCAGCATTTT.

DNA for the CDR3: TGTGCCAGCAGTGAAATACTAGCGGGAGGGGGGGAGCAGTTCTTC. Its translation: CASSEILAGGGEQFF. V is TRBV6-1 and J is TRBJ2-1, with 13 bases aligning to TRBD2. V lost 2 bases to trimming and J lost 10 bases; unmatched junction nucleotides: 5. This CDR3 has 15 residues. CDR1 MNHNS and CDR2 SASEGT come from the germline V gene.

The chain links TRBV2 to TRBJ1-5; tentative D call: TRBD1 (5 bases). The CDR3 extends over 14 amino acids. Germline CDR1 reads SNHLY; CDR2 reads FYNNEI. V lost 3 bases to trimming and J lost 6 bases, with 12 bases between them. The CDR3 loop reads CASSDQGQSQPQHF. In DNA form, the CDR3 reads TGTGCCAGCAGTGATCAGGGTCAGAGTCAGCCCCAGCATTTT.

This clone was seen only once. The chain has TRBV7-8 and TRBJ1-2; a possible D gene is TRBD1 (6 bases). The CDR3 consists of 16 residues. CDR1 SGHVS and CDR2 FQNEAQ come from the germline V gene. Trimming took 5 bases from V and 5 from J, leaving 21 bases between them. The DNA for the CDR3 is TGTGCCAGCAGCCCCCGTTGGACGGGGGCGCGGTATGGCTACACCTTC. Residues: CASSPRWTGARYGYTF.

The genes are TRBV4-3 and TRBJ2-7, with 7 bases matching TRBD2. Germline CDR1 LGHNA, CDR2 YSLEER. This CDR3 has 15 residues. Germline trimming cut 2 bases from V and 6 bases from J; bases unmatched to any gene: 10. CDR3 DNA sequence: TGCGCCAGCAGCCAACTGGAGGCTAGCGGTAGCGAGCAGTACTTC. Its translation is CASSQLEASGSEQYF.

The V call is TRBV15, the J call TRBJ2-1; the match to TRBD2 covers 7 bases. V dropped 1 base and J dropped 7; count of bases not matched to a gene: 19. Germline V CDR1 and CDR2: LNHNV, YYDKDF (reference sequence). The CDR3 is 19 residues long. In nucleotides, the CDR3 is TGTGCCACCAGCAGAGTCGGCGGGAGTCCCAACCACGGAGGTAATGAGCAGTTCTTC. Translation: CATSRVGGSPNHGGNEQFF.

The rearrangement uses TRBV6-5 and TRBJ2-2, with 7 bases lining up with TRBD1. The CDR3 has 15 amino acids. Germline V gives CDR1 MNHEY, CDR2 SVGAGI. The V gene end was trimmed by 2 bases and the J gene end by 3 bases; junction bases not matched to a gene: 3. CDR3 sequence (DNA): TGTGCCAGCAGTTACGACACAGGGGACACCGGGGAGCTGTTTTTT. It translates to CASSYDTGDTGELFF.

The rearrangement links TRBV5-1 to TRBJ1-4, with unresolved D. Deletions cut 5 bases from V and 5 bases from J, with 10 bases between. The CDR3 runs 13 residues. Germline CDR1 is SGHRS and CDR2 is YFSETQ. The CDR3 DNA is TGCGCCAGCAGGGGCCAGGAAAATGAAAAACTGTTTTTT. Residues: CASRGQENEKLFF.

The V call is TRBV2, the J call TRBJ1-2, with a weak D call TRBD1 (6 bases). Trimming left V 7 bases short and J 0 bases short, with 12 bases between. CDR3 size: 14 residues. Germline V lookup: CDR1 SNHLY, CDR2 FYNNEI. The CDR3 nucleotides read TGTGCCAGCAAGCCGGACAGCTCTAACTATGGCTACACCTTC. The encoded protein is CASKPDSSNYGYTF.

CDR3 in DNA: TGTGCCAGCAGCTTGCAAGGGGCCCCTGAAAAACTGTTTTTT. Translating it yields CASSLQGAPEKLFF. The chain employs TRBV5-6 and TRBJ1-4; possibly TRBD1 for D (5 bases). V lost 1 base, J lost 7 bases, and 11 bases lay in between. The germline gives CDR1 SGHDT, CDR2 YYEEEE. CDR3 length: 14 amino acids.

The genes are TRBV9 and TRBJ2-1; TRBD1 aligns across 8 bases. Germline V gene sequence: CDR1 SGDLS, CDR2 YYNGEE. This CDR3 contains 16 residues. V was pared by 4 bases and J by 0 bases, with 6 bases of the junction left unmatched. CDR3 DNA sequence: TGTGCCAGCAGCCCAGGGGGCTCAAGCTCCTACAATGAGCAGTTCTTC. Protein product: CASSPGGSSSYNEQFF.

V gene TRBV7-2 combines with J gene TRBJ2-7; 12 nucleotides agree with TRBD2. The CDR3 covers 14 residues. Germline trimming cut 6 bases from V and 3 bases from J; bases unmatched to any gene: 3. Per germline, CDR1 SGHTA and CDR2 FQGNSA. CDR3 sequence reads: CASRLTSGSYEQYF. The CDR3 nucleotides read TGTGCCAGCAGGCTGACTAGCGGGAGCTACGAGCAGTACTTC.

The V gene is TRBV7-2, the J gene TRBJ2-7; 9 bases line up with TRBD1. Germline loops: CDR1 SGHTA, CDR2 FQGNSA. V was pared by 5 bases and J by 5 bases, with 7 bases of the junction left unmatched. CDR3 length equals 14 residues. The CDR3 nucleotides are TGTGCCAGCAGCCCGGGACAGGGTGTCCACGAGCAGTACTTC. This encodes CASSPGQGVHEQYF.

For the CDR3, the DNA is TGTGCCAGTAGTATGGGGCAAATTTGGCAGGGATCCTACGAGCAGTACTTC. Its translation: CASSMGQIWQGSYEQYF. V is TRBV19 and J is TRBJ2-7, with D possibly being TRBD1 (5 bases). Trimming left V 3 bases short and J 1 base short, with 19 bases between. The germline V gene has CDR1 LNHDA and CDR2 SQIVND (reference sequence). The CDR3 contains 17 residues.